This T cell receptor (beta chain) came from a study of CD8 T cells in ankylosing spondylitis. Findings of the study overall: Roughly eight highly homologous variants made up a TCR beta motif that seemed to typify ankylosing spondylitis blood. Peripheral blood held disease-linked clones only at relatively low frequency, and these were CD8+. Researchers reportedly found disease-linked clones significantly enriched in matched ankylosing spondylitis synovial fluid. Reports of some motif variants in reactive arthritis synovial fluid and blood predate this one.

In germline, CDR1 is ENHRY, CDR2 SYGVKD. The CDR3 length is 13 residues. The V end lost 3 bases, the J end lost 5 bases, and 10 bases lay between the germline ends. This clonotype was seen at least ten times. The antigen is unknown. Quantitative molecular-barcoded 5'-RACE generated the TCR beta libraries. TCRdb independently ran MiXCR on the 5' RACE reads; one entry per CDR3 protein. The sample lists about 210,000 distinct CDR3 sequences; roughly 6.6% were seen once. The sequenced sample consisted of blood, either unsorted or a sorted T cell fraction (not recorded which). This rearrangement joins TRBV10-3 to TRBJ2-5; weak D call: TRBD2 (5 bases). The sequence derives from a male donor with ankylosing spondylitis. The CDR3 coding sequence is TGTGCCATCAGTGATGGAACGGGGGAGACCCAGTACTTC. Amino acid sequence: CAISDGTGETQYF.